The sequence of this TCR beta chain was determined in a study of immune evolution from preneoplasia to lung adenocarcinoma. Study-wide results and limits: Later-stage lesions seemingly showed higher T cell density and diversity than normal lung. Top clone frequencies peaked in normal lung, apparently declining through invasive adenocarcinoma.

Looked up from germline, CDR1 is MNHNS and CDR2 is SASEGT. Deletions cut 7 bases from V and 4 bases from J, with 7 bases between. The CDR3 is 11 amino acids. Data came from immunoSEQ multiplex PCR; TCRdb stores just in-frame clones and leaves some out. This table holds around 4,100 clones, approximately 86% found once. Nucleic acids came from premalignant or tumor cells enriched by macro-dissection. This clone was detected only once. Its antigen is undetermined. The source is a donor aged 70 or over with lung adenocarcinoma. The V and J genes are TRBV6-1 and TRBJ1-2, with no clear D. Sequencing was carried out using FFPE minimally invasive lung adenocarcinoma tissue. CDR3 nucleotide sequence: TGTGCCAGCACTACGGGCTATGGCTACACCTTC. It encodes CASTTGYGYTF.